The T cell receptor beta chain described here comes from a study of identical twins. The CDR3 covers 15 residues. Germline trimming cut 3 bases from V and 10 bases from J; bases unmatched to any gene: 6. CDR1 and CDR2 (germline): SGHRS, YFSETQ. TCRdb independently ran MiXCR on the 5' RACE reads; one entry per CDR3 protein. The table lists about 570,000 distinct CDR3 sequences, 9.6% of them singletons. In its sample, this clonotype was seen many times. The sample was also reused in another study, on yellow fever vaccine responses in identical twins.

This receptor was identified in a woman in her late teens or twenties in good health. Sequenced material: PBMCs. The rearrangement links TRBV5-1 to TRBJ1-6; 11 nucleotides match TRBD1. The CDR3 sequence is CASSSKGQGDSPLHF. CDR3 nucleotides: TGCGCCAGCAGCTCGAAGGGACAGGGGGACTCACCCCTCCACTTT.